The following is a T cell receptor (beta chain) sequence with its context. What it recognizes is unknown. This CDR3 has 11 residues. Germline loops: CDR1 SNHLY, CDR2 FYNNEI. V was trimmed by 10 bases and J by 5 bases, leaving 11 bases between them. Libraries were prepared by immunoSEQ multiplex PCR; TCRdb keeps only in-frame clonotypes and omits some of them. The sample holds about 200,000 clones; about two thirds are singletons and the top ten take around an eighth. The data derive from a study of cytotoxic CD8 clonotypes in ibrutinib-treated CLL. Study information: Response samples were taken after a median of roughly 11 months on treatment, range 6 to 36.

Study-wide points: In comparison with age-matched healthy donors, baseline clonality was higher and tracked circulating CD8+ T-cell counts.

The sample in question was PBMCs, obtained after 24 months of ibrutinib treatment. This sequence originates from a human donor with chronic lymphocytic leukemia. This chain links TRBV2 with TRBJ1-1; no definite D call. The CDR3 loop is CATYARTEAFF. The CDR3 nucleotides are TGTGCCACCTATGCGAGGACTGAAGCTTTCTTT.